The present T cell receptor beta chain was sequenced within a study of blood T cells in healthy people across ages. Broader study findings: Underestimates were what the diversity estimates from one million T cells were considered to be.

A J-beta primer mix and a sample-barcoded 5' primer were used in a second PCR of about 7 to 12 cycles. TCRdb independently ran MiXCR on the 5' RACE reads; one entry per CDR3 protein. This sample has about 1.1 million distinct CDR3 sequences, with more than 30% found just once. As for this clonotype: Its antigen is unknown.

V was clipped by 0 bases and J by 11 bases; unmatched bases: 14. CDR1 and CDR2 from the germline V gene are LGHNA and YSLEER. This CDR3 has 16 residues. The chain joins TRBV4-3 to TRBJ1-1, with 8 positions matching TRBD1. This TCR was sampled from a man aged 18 to 29 in good health. Material: blood. The DNA of the CDR3 is TGCGCCAGCAGCCAAGATTGGGCGGGACAGGTCATCGAGGCTTTCTTT. Protein: CASSQDWAGQVIEAFF.